This TCR beta chain was retrieved from a study of human T cells and chemical hapten exposure. Findings and limits, study-wide: More PT1 expanded TCRs went with higher patch test scores.

TCRdb re-derived calls from the RACE reads in MiXCR, one entry per CDR3 protein. The repertoire holds some 400,000 distinct CDR3 sequences, approximately 5.1% seen once, with 2.6% in the top ten. Noted time point: pre-sensitization, week 0. Indicated treatment: therapeutic diphenylcyclopropenone sensitization with weekly scalp DPC. This clonotype showed up many times. Antigen: not known. The sequencing used whole blood, collected in connection with sensitization to the hapten diphenylcyclopropenone (DPC). The sequence came from a woman between 45 and 65 years old with alopecia areata. Some clones in this sample may be carry-over from other donors' samples.

The CDR3: CAWSVDHPEQFF. The CDR3 DNA reads as TGTGCCTGGAGTGTAGACCACCCTGAGCAGTTCTTC. The gene calls are TRBV30 and TRBJ2-1; no clear D. Per germline, CDR1 GTSNPN and CDR2 SVGIG (reference sequence). The CDR3 is made up of 12 amino acids. Trimming cost V 0 bases and J 9 bases, with 9 bases left between them.